The 21 T cell receptor beta chains in this list originate from one sample, sequenced in a study of T cells in Graves' hyperthyroidism and ophthalmopathy. Regions amplified from RNA transcripts were the TCR beta CDR3 regions. Primed by the HTBI set, a first-round RT-PCR was run on the TCR CDR3. TCRdb reprocessed the multiplex PCR reads with MiXCR, giving one entry per CDR3 protein. The table records about 110,000 distinct CDR3 sequences, about 16% of them present only once. Sequencing was carried out using blood. The origin of the receptors is a woman between 45 and 60 years old with Graves' hyperthyroidism.

This clonotype has at least ten counts. CDR3 sequence: CAWSVLGGSLNTQYF. The CDR3 bases are TGTGCCTGGAGTGTACTGGGCGGGAGCCTCAATACGCAGTATTTT. This chain uses TRBV30 with TRBJ2-3, with 7 bases fitting TRBD2. CDR1 is GTSNPN and CDR2 is SVGIG in the germline V gene (reference sequence). V trimming: 0 bases; J trimming: 7 bases; junction bases outside the gene matches: 10. This CDR3 contains 15 residues.

This clonotype was detected a few times. This chain uses TRBV10-3 with TRBJ2-1, with 10 positions matching TRBD2. The trim removed 6 bases at V and 6 bases at J, leaving 11 bases unmatched. This CDR3 spans 16 amino acids. Germline V gene sequence: CDR1 ENHRY, CDR2 SYGVKD. CDR3 sequence (DNA): TGTGCCATCAGGACCCAAGCGGGAGGGCCTGTCAATGAGCAGTTCTTC. Its protein is CAIRTQAGGPVNEQFF.

This clonotype occurred many times. This chain uses TRBV27 with TRBJ2-2, with D unresolved. The CDR3 runs 15 residues. Germline lookup yields CDR1 MNHEY and CDR2 SMNVEV (reference sequence). V lost 3 bases, J lost 0 bases, and 8 bases lay in between. CDR3 in amino acids: CASSLWPTNTGELFF. In DNA, the CDR3 is TGTGCCAGCAGTTTGTGGCCTACGAACACCGGGGAGCTGTTTTTT.

The chain joins TRBV20-1 to TRBJ2-7, with TRBD1 identical over 12 bases. J was trimmed by 5 bases and V by 3 bases; bases with no gene match: 5. The CDR3 runs 14 residues. Looked up from germline, CDR1 is DFQATT and CDR2 is SNEGSKA (reference sequence). In nucleotides, the CDR3 is TGCAGTGCTAGTGCGGGGACAGGGGGCCACGAGCAGTACTTC. Protein: CSASAGTGGHEQYF.

At least ten counts were recorded for this clonotype. This chain joins TRBV20-1 and TRBJ2-2; unclear D gene. V was cut by 4 bases and J by 7 bases, with 13 bases left in between. CDR3 size: 13 residues. Germline V CDR1 and CDR2: DFQATT, SNEGSKA (reference sequence). The CDR3 loop reads CSATWPQIGELFF. As DNA, the CDR3 is TGCAGTGCTACCTGGCCACAGATCGGGGAGCTGTTTTTT.

In its sample, this clonotype was seen many times. This chain uses TRBV7-8 with TRBJ2-3, with a tentative D call TRBD1 (5 bases). Germline loops: CDR1 SGHVS, CDR2 FQNEAQ. The V end was cut by 1 base, the J end by 5 bases, with 10 bases between. This CDR3 comprises 14 residues. CDR3 amino acids: CASSLVGPRDTQYF. The CDR3 region has the DNA TGTGCCAGCAGCTTAGTGGGGCCGAGAGATACGCAGTATTTT.

This clonotype was counted between two and nine times. The CDR3 coding sequence is TGTGCCTGGAGTGTACTGGATGAGCAGTTCTTC. Its protein is CAWSVLDEQFF. The genes are TRBV30 and TRBJ2-1; unclear D gene. In germline, CDR1 is GTSNPN, CDR2 SVGIG (reference sequence). Trimming left V 0 bases short and J 8 bases short, with 5 bases between. The CDR3 contains 11 residues.

This chain joins TRBV9 and TRBJ2-2; no clear D. Trimming removed 3 bases at V and 1 base at J, with 10 bases between. CDR3 size: 15 residues. Germline V gives CDR1 SGDLS, CDR2 YYNGEE. The CDR3 sequence is CASSAGPRNTGELFF. CDR3 nucleotides: TGTGCCAGCAGCGCCGGACCACGGAACACCGGGGAGCTGTTTTTT.

Ten or more counts support this clonotype. V usage is TRBV11-2 and J usage is TRBJ2-7, with D perhaps TRBD1 (8 bases). V lost 3 bases, J lost 6 bases, and 12 bases lay in between. Looked up from germline, CDR1 is SGHAT and CDR2 is FQNNGV. This CDR3 has 13 amino acids. CDR3 DNA sequence: TGTGCCAGCAGCTTTAACAGGGGGGGCGAGCAGTACGTC. The encoded protein is CASSFNRGGEQYV.

This clonotype came up many times. V and J are TRBV20-1 and TRBJ2-5; the match to TRBD2 covers 11 bases. With 0 bases clipped from V and 1 base from J, the junction kept 10 bases outside the gene matches. The CDR3 spans 18 residues. Per germline, CDR1 DFQATT and CDR2 SNEGSKA (reference sequence). The CDR3 sequence: CSARDQWTSGLLQETQYF. In nucleotides, the CDR3 is TGCAGTGCTAGAGATCAGTGGACTAGCGGGCTGCTCCAAGAGACCCAGTACTTC.

In this sample, this clonotype turned up many times. The chain has TRBV18 and TRBJ2-3, with TRBD2 identical over 7 bases. Germline CDR1 reads KGHSH; CDR2 reads LQKENI. The CDR3 extends over 15 amino acids. V trimming: 3 bases; J trimming: 1 base; junction bases outside the gene matches: 4. CDR3 nucleotide sequence: TGTGCCAGCTCACCGAACCTAGCGGGCACAGATACGCAGTATTTT. This gives the protein CASSPNLAGTDTQYF. Full variable domain (missing parts from reference TRBV18 and TRBJ2-3): NAGVMQNPRHLVRRRGQEARLRCSPMKGHSHVYWYRQLPEEGLKFMVYLQKENIIDESGMPKERFSAEFPKEGPSILRIQQVVRGDSAAYFCASSPNLAGTDTQYFGPGTRLTVL.

This clonotype was found many times. The chain carries TRBV19 and TRBJ2-1; D is unclear. Germline lookup yields CDR1 LNHDA and CDR2 SQIVND (reference sequence). The CDR3 covers 12 residues. Between the trimmed V and J ends, which lost 3 bases and 6 bases, there was a span of 6 bases. The CDR3 here is CASSIVANEQFF. CDR3 coding DNA: TGTGCCAGTAGTATTGTAGCCAATGAGCAGTTCTTC. The whole variable domain, remainder taken from reference TRBV19 and TRBJ2-1, is DGGITQSPKYLFRKEGQNVTLSCEQNLNHDAMYWYRQDPGQGLRLIYYSQIVNDFQKGDIAEGYSVSREKKESFPLTVTSAQKNPTAFYLCASSIVANEQFFGPGTRLTVL.

This clonotype showed up many times. The chain links TRBV12-3 or TRBV12-4 to TRBJ1-1, with TRBD1 as a possible D gene (5 bases). The CDR3 extends over 11 amino acids. The V end was cut by 8 bases, the J end by 11 bases, with 15 bases between. CDR3 residues: CASGMGLGAFF. CDR3 nucleotide sequence: TGTGCCAGCGGTATGGGACTAGGGGCTTTCTTT.

This clonotype occurred a few times. The V and J genes are TRBV19 and TRBJ2-2; the D gene is possibly TRBD1 (8 bases). In germline, CDR1 is LNHDA, CDR2 SQIVND (reference sequence). The CDR3 loop spans 14 amino acids. Trimming left V 6 bases short and J 6 bases short, with 14 bases between. The CDR3, as DNA: TGTGCCAGTAGCACAGGGGGAGGGGCCGGGGAGCTGTTTTTT. As protein: CASSTGGGAGELFF.

This clonotype appeared many times. J is TRBJ2-1 and V is TRBV7-9, with 11 bases lining up with TRBD2. Trimming removed 4 bases from V and 5 bases from J; junction bases left unmatched: 7. Germline CDR1 is SEHNR and CDR2 is FQNEAQ (reference sequence). CDR3 length equals 16 residues. CDR3 loop: CASSSTGLAGDNEQFF. The CDR3 DNA reads TGTGCCAGCAGCTCTACCGGACTAGCGGGTGACAATGAGCAGTTCTTC. The variable domain in full, completed from reference TRBV7-9 and TRBJ2-1, reads DTGVSQNPRHKITKRGQNVTFRCDPISEHNRLYWYRQTLGQGPEFLTYFQNEAQLEKSRLLSDRFSAERPKGSFSTLEIQRTEQGDSAMYLCASSSTGLAGDNEQFFGPGTRLTVL.

V gene TRBV29-1 combines with J gene TRBJ2-7, with 9 bases fitting TRBD1. Germline CDR1 SQVTM, CDR2 ANQGSEA. This CDR3 region has 14 residues. V dropped 1 base and J dropped 4; count of bases not matched to a gene: 5. CDR3 bases: TGCAGCGTTGAAGGAACAGGGGGCAAATACGAGCAGTACTTC. Its protein is CSVEGTGGKYEQYF.

Many counts were recorded for this clonotype. This chain connects TRBV2 to TRBJ1-2; the match to TRBD1 covers 10 bases. Germline lookup yields CDR1 SNHLY and CDR2 FYNNEI. V gave up 5 bases and J gave up 8 bases; unmatched junction bases: 5. This CDR3 is 13 amino acids long. The CDR3 loop is CASSPGQGLGYTF. DNA of the CDR3: TGTGCCAGCAGTCCGGGACAGGGGTTAGGCTACACCTTC.

This clonotype was found many times. The J gene is TRBJ2-1, the V gene TRBV6-5, with 10 nucleotides matching TRBD2. Germline V gene lookup returns CDR1 MNHEY and CDR2 SVGAGI. V gave up 2 bases and J gave up 9 bases; unmatched junction bases: 13. The CDR3 length is 17 residues. Here the CDR3 DNA reads TGTGCCAGCAGTTACGCCTGGGCTAGCGGGAGACGGCCTGAGCAGTTCTTC. This gives the protein CASSYAWASGRRPEQFF.

Notes on this clonotype: A much bigger clone sits one base away, suggesting this may be a read error. The rearrangement links TRBV14 to TRBJ2-2, with 12 bases that match TRBD2. CDR3 length equals 20 residues. Germline V lookup: CDR1 SGHDN, CDR2 FVKESK. The ends lost 0 bases at V and 8 bases at J; junction bases unmatched: 16. CDR3 protein: CASSQEPPCLAGGSRGELFF. CDR3 coding DNA: TGTGCCAGCAGCCAAGAACCACCGTGTCTAGCGGGAGGGTCCCGAGGGGAGCTGTTTTTT.

This clonotype was picked up many times. This rearrangement joins TRBV11-2 to TRBJ1-4; D uncertain. Trimming pared 2 bases from V and 1 base from J, leaving 14 bases between. The V gene's germline CDR1 is SGHAT and CDR2 FQNNGV. CDR3 length: 17 residues. This CDR3 reads CASSLIGLAVTNEKLFF. The CDR3 DNA reads TGTGCCAGCAGCTTAATCGGCCTAGCGGTAACTAATGAAAAACTGTTTTTT.

This clonotype was recorded at least ten times. This chain uses TRBV6-1 with TRBJ1-3; tentative D call: TRBD1 (6 bases). Germline CDR1 is MNHNS and CDR2 is SASEGT. The CDR3 spans 13 residues. The V end lost 8 bases, the J end lost 4 bases, and 12 bases lay between the germline ends. The CDR3 sequence: CASGGPGGNTIYF. CDR3 nucleotides: TGTGCCAGCGGGGGGCCGGGGGGAAACACCATATATTTT.